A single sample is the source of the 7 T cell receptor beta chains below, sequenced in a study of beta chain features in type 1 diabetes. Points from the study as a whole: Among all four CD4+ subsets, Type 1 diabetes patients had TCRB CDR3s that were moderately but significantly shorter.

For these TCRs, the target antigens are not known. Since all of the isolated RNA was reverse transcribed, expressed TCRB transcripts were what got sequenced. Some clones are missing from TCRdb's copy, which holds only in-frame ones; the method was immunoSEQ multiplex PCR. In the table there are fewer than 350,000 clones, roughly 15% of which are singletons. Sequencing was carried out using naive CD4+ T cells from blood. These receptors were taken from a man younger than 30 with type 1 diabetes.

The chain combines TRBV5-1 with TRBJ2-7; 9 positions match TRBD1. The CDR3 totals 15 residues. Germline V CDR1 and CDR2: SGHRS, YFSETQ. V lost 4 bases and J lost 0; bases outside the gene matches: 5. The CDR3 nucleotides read TGCGCCAGCAGCCGTCCGGGACAGGGCTCCTACGAGCAGTACTTC. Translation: CASSRPGQGSYEQYF.

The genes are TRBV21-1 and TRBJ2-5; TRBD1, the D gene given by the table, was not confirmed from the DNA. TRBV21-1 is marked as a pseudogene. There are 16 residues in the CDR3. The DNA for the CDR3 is TGTGCCAGCCCCCGCGGACAGGGGGAGCCACAAGAGACCCAGTACTTC. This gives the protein CASPRGQGEPQETQYF.

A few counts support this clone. CDR3: CASSYSAIGDEKLFF. The CDR3 DNA follows: TGTGCCAGCAGTTACTCCGCCATCGGGGATGAAAAACTGTTTTTT. This sequence joins TRBV6-6 and TRBJ1-4, with no clear D. The CDR3 runs 15 residues. From germline, CDR1 is MNHNY and CDR2 SVGAGI (reference sequence). The V and J ends lost 0 bases and 6 bases respectively, with 11 bases between them.

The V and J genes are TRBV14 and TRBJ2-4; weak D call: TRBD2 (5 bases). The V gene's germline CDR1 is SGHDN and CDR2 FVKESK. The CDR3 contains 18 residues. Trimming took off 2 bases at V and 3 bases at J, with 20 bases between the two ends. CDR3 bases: TGTGCCAGCAGCCAACATCGCGGCTCTCGGGATGTCAAAAACATTCAGTACTTC. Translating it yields CASSQHRGSRDVKNIQYF.

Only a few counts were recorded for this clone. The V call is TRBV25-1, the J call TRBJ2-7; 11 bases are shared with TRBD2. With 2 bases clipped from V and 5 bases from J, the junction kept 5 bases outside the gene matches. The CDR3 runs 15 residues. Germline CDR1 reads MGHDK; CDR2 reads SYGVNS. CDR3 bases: TGTGCCAGCAGTGAAAGACTAGCGGGAAGCAACGAGCAGTACTTC. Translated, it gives CASSERLAGSNEQYF.

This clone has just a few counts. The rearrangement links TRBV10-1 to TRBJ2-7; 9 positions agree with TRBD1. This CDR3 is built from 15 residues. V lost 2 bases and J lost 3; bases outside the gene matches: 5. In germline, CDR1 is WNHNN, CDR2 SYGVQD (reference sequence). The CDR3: CASSEAGQGIYEQYF. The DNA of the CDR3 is TGCGCCAGCAGTGAGGCGGGACAGGGAATCTACGAGCAGTACTTC.

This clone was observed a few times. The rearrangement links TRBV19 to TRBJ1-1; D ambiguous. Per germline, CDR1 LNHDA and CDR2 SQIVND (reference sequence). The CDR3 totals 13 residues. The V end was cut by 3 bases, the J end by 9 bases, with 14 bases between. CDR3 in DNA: TGTGCCAGTAGTATTATCTTCGGGGAGAAAGCTTTCTTT. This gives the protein CASSIIFGEKAFF.